This entry is about one T cell receptor (beta chain). In the PCR, 60 Vbeta and 13 Jbeta primers were used. Only in-frame clones appear in the TCRdb table, and some are missing; sequencing was by immunoSEQ multiplex PCR. The sample has under 150,000 clones, approximately 80% seen once. The data were obtained in a study of cytomegalovirus exposure and HLA in healthy donors. The germline gives CDR1 LGHNT, CDR2 FRNRAP. The junction had 14 bases not matched to a gene; V was cut back by 5 bases and J by 4 bases. The CDR3 length is 18 residues. V and J are TRBV12-5 and TRBJ2-1; 10 bases map to TRBD1. This clonotype was sampled from a man aged 18 to 30 in good health and CMV-seronegative. The sample taken for sequencing was PBMCs. The CDR3 sequence: CASGIRGGTGALYNEQFF. Written as DNA, the CDR3 is TGTGCTAGTGGTATACGGGGCGGGACAGGGGCTCTTTACAATGAGCAGTTCTTC.